The sequence of this T cell receptor (beta chain) was determined in a study of cytomegalovirus exposure and HLA in healthy donors. Germline CDR1 is MNHEY and CDR2 is SMNVEV (reference sequence). With V trimmed by 3 bases and J by 10 bases, 13 bases remained unmatched. The length of the CDR3 is 17 residues. In the PCR, 60 Vbeta and 13 Jbeta primers were used. The data were produced by immunoSEQ multiplex PCR, yet TCRdb's version contains in-frame clones alone and is incomplete. The table lists some 150,000 clones, about 80% of them singletons, with around 3.6% in the top ten. Each donor was nominally healthy when sampled (though unrecorded immune exposures were likely).

This TCR derives from a woman in her thirties or forties in good health and CMV-seronegative. The sample comprised PBMCs. The chain uses TRBV27 and TRBJ1-6, with TRBD1 identical over 9 bases. CDR3 nucleotides: TGTGCCAGCAGTTTCACGTGGGGACAGGGAATGTTGTCACCCCTCCACTTT. This encodes CASSFTWGQGMLSPLHF.